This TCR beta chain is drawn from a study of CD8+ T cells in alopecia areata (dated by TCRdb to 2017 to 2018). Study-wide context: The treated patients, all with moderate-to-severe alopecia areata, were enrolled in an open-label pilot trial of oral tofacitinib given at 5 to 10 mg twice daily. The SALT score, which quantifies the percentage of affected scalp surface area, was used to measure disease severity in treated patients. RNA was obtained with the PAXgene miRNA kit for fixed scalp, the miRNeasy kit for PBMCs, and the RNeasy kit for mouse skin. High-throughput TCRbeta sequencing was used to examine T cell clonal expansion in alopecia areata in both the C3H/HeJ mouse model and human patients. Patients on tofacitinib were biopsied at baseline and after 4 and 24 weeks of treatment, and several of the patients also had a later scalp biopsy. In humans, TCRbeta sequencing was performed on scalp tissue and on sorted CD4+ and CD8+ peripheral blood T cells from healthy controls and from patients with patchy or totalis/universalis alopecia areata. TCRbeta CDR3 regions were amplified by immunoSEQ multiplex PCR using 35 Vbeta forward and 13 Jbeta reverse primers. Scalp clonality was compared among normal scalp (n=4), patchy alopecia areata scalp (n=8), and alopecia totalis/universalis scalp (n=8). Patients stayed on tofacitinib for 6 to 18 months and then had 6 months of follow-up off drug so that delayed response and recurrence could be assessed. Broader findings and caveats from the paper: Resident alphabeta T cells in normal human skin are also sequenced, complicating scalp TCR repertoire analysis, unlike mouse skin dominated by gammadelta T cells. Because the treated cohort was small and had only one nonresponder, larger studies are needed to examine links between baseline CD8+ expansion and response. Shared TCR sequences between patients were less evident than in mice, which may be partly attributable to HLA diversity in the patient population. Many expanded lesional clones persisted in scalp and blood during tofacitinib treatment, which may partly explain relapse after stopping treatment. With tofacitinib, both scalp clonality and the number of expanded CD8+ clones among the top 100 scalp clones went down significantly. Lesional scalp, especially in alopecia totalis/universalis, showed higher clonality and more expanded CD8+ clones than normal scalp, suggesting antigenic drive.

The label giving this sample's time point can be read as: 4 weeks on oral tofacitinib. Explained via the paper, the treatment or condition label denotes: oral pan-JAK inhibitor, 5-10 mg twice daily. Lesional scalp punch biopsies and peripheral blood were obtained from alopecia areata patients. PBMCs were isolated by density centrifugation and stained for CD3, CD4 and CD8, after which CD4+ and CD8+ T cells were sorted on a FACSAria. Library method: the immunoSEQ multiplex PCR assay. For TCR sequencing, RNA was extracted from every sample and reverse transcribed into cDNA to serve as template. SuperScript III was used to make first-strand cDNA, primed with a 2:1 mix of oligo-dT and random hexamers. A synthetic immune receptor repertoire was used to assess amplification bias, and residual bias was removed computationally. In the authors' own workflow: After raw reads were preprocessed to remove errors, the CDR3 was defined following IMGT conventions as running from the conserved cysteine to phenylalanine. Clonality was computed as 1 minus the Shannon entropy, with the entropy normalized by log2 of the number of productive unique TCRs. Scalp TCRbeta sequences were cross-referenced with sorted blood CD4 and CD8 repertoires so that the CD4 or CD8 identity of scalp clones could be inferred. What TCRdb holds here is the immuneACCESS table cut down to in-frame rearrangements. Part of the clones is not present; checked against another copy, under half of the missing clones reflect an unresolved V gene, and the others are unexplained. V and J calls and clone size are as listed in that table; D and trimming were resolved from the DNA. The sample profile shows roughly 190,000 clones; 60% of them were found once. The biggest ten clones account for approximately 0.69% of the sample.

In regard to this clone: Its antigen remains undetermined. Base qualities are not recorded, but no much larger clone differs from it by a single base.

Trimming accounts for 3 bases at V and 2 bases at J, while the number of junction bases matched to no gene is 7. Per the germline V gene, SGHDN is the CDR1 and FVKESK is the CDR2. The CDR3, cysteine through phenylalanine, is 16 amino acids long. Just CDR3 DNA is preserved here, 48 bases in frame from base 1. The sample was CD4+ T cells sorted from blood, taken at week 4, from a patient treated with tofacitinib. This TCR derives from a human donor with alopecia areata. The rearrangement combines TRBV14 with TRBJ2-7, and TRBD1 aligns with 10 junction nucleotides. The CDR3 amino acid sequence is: CASSHRRGQGAYEQYF. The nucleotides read TGTGCCAGCAGCCACCGCCGAGGACAGGGGGCCTACGAGCAGTACTTC.